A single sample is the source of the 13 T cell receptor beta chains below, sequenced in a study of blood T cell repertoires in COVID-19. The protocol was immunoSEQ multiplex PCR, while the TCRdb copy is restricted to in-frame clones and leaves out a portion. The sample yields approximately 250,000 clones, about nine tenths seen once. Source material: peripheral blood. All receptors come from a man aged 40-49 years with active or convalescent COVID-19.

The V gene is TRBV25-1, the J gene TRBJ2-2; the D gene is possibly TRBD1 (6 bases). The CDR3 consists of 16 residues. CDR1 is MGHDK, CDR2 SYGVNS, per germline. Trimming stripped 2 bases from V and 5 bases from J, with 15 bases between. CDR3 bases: TGTGCCAGCAGTGAAAGTTTGGGGGCGCAGACCGGGGAGCTGTTTTTT. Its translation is CASSESLGAQTGELFF.

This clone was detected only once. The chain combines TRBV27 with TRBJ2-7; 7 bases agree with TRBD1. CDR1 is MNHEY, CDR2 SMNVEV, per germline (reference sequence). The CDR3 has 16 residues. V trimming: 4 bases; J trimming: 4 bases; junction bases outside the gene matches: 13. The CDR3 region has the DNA TGTGCCAGCAGTTGGGGGACAGAGGCCTCAAGGTACGAGCAGTACTTC. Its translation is CASSWGTEASRYEQYF.

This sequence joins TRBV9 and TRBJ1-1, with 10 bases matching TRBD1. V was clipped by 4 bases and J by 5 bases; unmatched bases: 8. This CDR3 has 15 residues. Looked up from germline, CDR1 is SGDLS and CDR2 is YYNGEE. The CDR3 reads CASSMEGQGKTEAFF. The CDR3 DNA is TGTGCCAGCAGCATGGAGGGACAGGGGAAAACTGAAGCTTTCTTT.

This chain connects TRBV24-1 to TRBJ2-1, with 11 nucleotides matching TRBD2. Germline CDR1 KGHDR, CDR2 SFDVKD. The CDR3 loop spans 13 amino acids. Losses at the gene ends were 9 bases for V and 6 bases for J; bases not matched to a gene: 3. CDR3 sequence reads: CATSLAGVNEQFF. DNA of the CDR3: TGTGCCACCTCACTAGCGGGAGTCAATGAGCAGTTCTTC.

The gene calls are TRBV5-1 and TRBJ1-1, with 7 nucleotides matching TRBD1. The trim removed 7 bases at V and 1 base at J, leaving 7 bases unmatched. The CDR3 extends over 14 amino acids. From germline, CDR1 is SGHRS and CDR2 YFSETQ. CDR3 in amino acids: CASGTGTENTEAFF. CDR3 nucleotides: TGCGCCAGCGGGACGGGGACAGAGAACACTGAAGCTTTCTTT.

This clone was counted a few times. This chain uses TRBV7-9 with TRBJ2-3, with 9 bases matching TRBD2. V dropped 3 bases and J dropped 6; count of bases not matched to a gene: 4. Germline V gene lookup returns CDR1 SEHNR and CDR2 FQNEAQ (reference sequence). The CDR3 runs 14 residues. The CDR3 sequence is CASSFGTSRDTQYF. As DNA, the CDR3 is TGTGCCAGCAGCTTTGGGACTAGCAGGGATACGCAGTATTTT.

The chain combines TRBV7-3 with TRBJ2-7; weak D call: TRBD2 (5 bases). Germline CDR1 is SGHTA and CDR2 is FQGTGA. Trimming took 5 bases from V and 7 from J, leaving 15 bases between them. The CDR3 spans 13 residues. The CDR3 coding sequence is TGTGCCAGCAGCCCAGGCCCCGGGATTGAGCAGTACTTC. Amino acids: CASSPGPGIEQYF.

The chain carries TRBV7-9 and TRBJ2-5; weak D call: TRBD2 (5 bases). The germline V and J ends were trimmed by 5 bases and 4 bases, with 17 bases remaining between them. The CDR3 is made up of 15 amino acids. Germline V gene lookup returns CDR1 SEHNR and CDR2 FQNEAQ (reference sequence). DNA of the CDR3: TGTGCCAGCAGCCATATACGGGTTGGAGGAGAGACCCAGTACTTC. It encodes CASSHIRVGGETQYF.

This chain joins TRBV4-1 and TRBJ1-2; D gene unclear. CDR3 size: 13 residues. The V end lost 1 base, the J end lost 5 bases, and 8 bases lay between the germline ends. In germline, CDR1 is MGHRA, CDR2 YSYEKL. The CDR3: CASSQASGYGYTF. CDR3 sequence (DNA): TGCGCCAGCAGCCAAGCGTCGGGGTATGGCTACACCTTC.

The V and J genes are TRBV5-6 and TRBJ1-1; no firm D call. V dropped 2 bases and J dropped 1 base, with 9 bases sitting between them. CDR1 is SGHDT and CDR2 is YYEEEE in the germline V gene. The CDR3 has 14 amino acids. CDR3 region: CASSFMTGNTEAFF. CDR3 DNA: TGTGCCAGCAGCTTCATGACGGGGAACACTGAAGCTTTCTTT. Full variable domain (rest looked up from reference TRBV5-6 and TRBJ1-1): DAGVTQSPTHLIKTRGQQVTLRCSPKSGHDTVSWYQQALGQGPQFIFQYYEEEERQRGNFPDRFSGHQFPNYSSELNVNALLLGDSALYLCASSFMTGNTEAFFGQGTRLTVV.

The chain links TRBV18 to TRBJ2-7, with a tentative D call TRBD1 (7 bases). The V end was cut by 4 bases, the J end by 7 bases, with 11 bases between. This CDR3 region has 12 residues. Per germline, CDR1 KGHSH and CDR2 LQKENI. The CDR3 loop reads CASSRQGGEQYF. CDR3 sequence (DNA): TGTGCCAGCTCACGACAGGGAGGTGAGCAGTACTTC. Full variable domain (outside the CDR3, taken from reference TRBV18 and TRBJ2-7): NAGVMQNPRHLVRRRGQEARLRCSPMKGHSHVYWYRQLPEEGLKFMVYLQKENIIDESGMPKERFSAEFPKEGPSILRIQQVVRGDSAAYFCASSRQGGEQYFGPGTRLTVT.

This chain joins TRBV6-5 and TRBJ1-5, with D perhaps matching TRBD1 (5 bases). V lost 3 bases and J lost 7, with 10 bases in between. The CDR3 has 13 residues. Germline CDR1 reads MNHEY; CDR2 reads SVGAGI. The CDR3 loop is CASSYREGQPQHF. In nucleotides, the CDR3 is TGTGCCAGCAGTTATCGGGAGGGGCAGCCCCAGCATTTT.

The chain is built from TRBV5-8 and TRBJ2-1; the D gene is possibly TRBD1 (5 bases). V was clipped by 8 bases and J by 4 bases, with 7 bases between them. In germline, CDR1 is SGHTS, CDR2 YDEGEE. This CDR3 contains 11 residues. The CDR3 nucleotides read TGTGCCAGTAGGGGATACAATGAGCAGTTCTTC. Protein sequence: CASRGYNEQFF. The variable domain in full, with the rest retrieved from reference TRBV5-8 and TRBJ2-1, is EAGVTQSPTHLIKTRGQQATLRCSPISGHTSVYWYQQALGLGLQFLLWYDEGEERNRGNFPPRFSGRQFPNYSSELNVNALELEDSALYLCASRGYNEQFFGPGTRLTVL.